This entry describes one T cell receptor (beta chain). Its antigen remains undetermined. Base qualities were left out, and no much larger clone turns up one base away. Samples from volunteer blood donors who had recovered from COVID-19 were contributed by a second Seattle source. Collaborating institutions collected whole blood in K2EDTA tubes following their own protocols. Collaborator samples were shipped for TCRbeta analysis as frozen whole blood, isolated PBMCs, or DNA extracted from either sample type. TCRbeta CDR3 regions were amplified from genomic DNA using the immunoSEQ Assay, a bias-controlled multiplex PCR. As for how the authors treated the data: The number of nucleated cells in each sample was estimated by amplification of reference gene primers within the assay. Sequence reads were collapsed and filtered to measure the absolute abundance of every unique TCRbeta CDR3 rearrangement. For each sample, productive Simpson clonality was calculated by taking the square root of Simpson's diversity index across productive rearrangements. This immuneACCESS table, as held by TCRdb, lists in-frame sequences with V and J called but not all clones. Of the missing ones, under half trace to an unresolved V gene in checked studies; the others have no known cause. Clone size and the V and J calls come from that table; the DNA yielded D and trimming. The sample yields 72,000 or so clones; about four fifths were counted once. In total, the top ten clones hold over 15% of the sample.

The data originate from a study of blood T cell repertoires in COVID-19 (dated by TCRdb to the early 2020s). Notes on the research overall: Samples from collaborators originated in the United States, Italy and Spain and spanned both the acute and convalescent phases of COVID-19. Subjects who had been exposed to COVID-19, were actively infected with it, or had recovered from it provided the deeply sampled blood TCRbeta repertoires that made up the dataset. Where available, HLA class I and class II types were obtained from metadata supplied by the sample provider rather than from assay-based typing. Samples were obtained from the ongoing ImmuneRACE study (first 160 participants) and from over a thousand subjects provided by 6 global collaborators. The prospective study material was composed of cDNA or gDNA derived from T cells, B-cell-depleted T cells, or PBMCs. A freely available public database, intended as a resource for researchers studying the immune response to SARS-CoV-2, is where the repertoires were released. The sample metadata nearly always contained a de-identified subject ID, COVID-19 status, age in years and sex. What the work shows at the level of the full study, not this receptor alone: Clinical and demographic metadata were provided uncurated, with the amount varying by source and participant.

Deletion took 4 bases off V and 8 bases off J, with a span of 14 bases between the germline ends. The CDR3 has 13 amino acids, counting the end cysteine and phenylalanine. Only CDR3 DNA is held: 39 bases, read in frame from base 1. CDR1 and CDR2 are drawn from the germline V gene: SGHTA, FQGNSA. Sequencing input: peripheral blood. Recombination joined TRBV7-2 with TRBJ1-2, with the D segment identity uncertain. The TCR comes from a man in his 70s who had recovered from COVID-19. The sequenced DNA: TGTGCCAGCAGCTCACCATCGAGGTTGGGCTACACCTTC. Its protein reads: CASSSPSRLGYTF.